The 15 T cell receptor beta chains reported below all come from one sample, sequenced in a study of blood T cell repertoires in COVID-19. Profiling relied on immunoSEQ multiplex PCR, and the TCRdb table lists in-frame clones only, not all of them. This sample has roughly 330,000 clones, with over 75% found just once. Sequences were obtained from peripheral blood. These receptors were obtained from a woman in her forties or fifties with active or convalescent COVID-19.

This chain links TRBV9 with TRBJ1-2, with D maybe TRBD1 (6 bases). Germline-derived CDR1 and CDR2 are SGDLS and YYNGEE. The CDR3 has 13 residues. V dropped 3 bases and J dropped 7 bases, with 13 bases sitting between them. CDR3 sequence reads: CASSGLQGGGYTF. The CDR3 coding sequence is TGTGCCAGCAGCGGTCTACAGGGCGGTGGCTACACCTTC.

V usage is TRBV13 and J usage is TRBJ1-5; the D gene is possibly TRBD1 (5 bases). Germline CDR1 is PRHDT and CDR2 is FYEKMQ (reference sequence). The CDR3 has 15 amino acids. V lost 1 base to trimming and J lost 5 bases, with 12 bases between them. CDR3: CASSLAGGLDQPQHF. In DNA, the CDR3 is TGTGCCAGCAGCTTAGCCGGGGGGTTAGATCAGCCCCAGCATTTT.

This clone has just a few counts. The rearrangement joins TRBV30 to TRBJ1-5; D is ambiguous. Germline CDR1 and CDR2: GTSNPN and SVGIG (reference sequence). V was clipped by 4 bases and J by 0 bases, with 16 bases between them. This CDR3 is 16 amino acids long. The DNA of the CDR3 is TGTGCCTGGAAGGCAGGCACGCCATTTAGCAATCAGCCCCAGCATTTT. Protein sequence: CAWKAGTPFSNQPQHF.

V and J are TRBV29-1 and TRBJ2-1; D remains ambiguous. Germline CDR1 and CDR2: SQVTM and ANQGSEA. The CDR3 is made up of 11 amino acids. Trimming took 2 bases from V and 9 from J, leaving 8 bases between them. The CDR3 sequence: CSVEQVVEQFF. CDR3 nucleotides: TGCAGCGTTGAACAGGTGGTTGAGCAGTTCTTC.

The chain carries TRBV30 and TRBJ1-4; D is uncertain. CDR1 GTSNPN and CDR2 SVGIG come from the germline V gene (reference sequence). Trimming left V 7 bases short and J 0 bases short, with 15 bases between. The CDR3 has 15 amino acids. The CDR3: CALKPGLSTNEKLFF. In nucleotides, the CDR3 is TGTGCCTTGAAACCAGGACTTTCAACTAATGAAAAACTGTTTTTT.

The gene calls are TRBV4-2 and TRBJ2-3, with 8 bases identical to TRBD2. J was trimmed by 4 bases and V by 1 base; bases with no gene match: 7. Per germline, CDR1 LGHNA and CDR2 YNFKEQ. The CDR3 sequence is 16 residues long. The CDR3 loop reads CASSQGRTSPPDTQYF. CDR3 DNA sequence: TGTGCCAGCAGCCAAGGGAGGACTAGCCCCCCAGATACGCAGTATTTT.

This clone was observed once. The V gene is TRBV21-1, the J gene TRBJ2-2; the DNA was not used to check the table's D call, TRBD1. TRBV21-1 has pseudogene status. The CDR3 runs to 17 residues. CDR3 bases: TGTGCCAGCAGCAAAGTACCCGGGACAGGAGACACCGGGGAGCTGTTTTTT. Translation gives CASSKVPGTGDTGELFF.

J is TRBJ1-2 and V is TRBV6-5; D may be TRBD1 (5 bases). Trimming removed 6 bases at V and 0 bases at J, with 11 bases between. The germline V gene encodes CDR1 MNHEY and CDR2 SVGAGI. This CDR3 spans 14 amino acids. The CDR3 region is CASRAQDANYGYTF. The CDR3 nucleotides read TGTGCCAGCAGGGCACAGGACGCTAACTATGGCTACACCTTC.

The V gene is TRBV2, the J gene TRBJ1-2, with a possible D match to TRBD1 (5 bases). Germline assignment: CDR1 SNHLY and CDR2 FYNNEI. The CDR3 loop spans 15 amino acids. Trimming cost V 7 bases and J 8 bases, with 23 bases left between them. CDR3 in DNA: TGTGCCAGCATCAGCCAACAGACAGACCATGGGGGCTACACCTTC. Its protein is CASISQQTDHGGYTF.

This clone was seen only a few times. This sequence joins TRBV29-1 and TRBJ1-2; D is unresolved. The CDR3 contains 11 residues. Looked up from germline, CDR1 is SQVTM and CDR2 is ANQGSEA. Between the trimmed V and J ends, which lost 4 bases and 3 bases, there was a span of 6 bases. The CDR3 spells CSVGEDYGYTF. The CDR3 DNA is TGCAGCGTTGGGGAGGACTATGGCTACACCTTC.

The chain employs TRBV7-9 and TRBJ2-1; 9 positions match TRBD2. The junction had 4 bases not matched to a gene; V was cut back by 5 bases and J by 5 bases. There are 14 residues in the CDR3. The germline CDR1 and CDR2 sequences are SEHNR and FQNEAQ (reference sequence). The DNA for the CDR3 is TGTGCCAGCAGCAACTTAGCGGGAGACAATGAGCAGTTCTTC. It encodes CASSNLAGDNEQFF.

The CDR3 coding sequence is TGTGCCACCAGTGATTTGCTTAGCGGGAGTCCCAATGAGCAGTTCTTC. It specifies CATSDLLSGSPNEQFF. This chain uses TRBV24-1 with TRBJ2-1; TRBD2 matches 9 bases. CDR1 and CDR2 from the germline V gene are KGHDR and SFDVKD. The CDR3 contains 16 residues. V lost 0 bases and J lost 6; bases outside the gene matches: 5.

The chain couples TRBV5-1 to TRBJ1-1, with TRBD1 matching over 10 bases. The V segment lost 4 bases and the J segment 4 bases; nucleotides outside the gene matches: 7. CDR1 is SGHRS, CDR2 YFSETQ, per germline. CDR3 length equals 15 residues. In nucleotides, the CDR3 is TGCGCCAGCAGCGGGAGACAGGGGGCCGGCACTGAAGCTTTCTTT. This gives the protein CASSGRQGAGTEAFF.

The CDR3 protein is CASSLRLSNYGYTF. The CDR3 nucleotides read TGTGCCAGCAGCTTGCGACTTTCTAACTATGGCTACACCTTC. The chain joins TRBV11-2 to TRBJ1-2; D gene uncertain. V was trimmed by 3 bases and J by 0 bases, leaving 8 bases between them. CDR1 and CDR2 (germline): SGHAT, FQNNGV. The CDR3 consists of 14 residues.

The CDR3 protein is CASSQGAQLGYTF. CDR3 coding DNA: TGTGCCAGCAGTCAGGGGGCGCAGTTAGGCTACACCTTC. This chain uses TRBV6-5 with TRBJ1-2; TRBD1 matches at 8 bases. The CDR3 is 13 amino acids. Germline CDR1 is MNHEY and CDR2 is SVGAGI. J gave up 8 bases and V 5 bases, and 7 bases lay outside the gene matches.